This T cell receptor beta chain was found in a study of OX40 agonist ivuxolimab in advanced cancers. This CDR3 contains 15 residues. CDR1 SGHRS and CDR2 YFSETQ come from the germline V gene. V was clipped by 0 bases and J by 4 bases; unmatched bases: 4. Patients were excluded for autoimmune disease history or systemic immunosuppression. Sampling of blood occurred at baseline, cycle 4 day 1, and cycle 7 day 1. Some clones are missing from TCRdb's copy, which holds only in-frame ones; the method was immunoSEQ multiplex PCR. The table records about 75,000 clones, approximately 85% of them present only once. This clone was seen a handful of times.

Specimen: CD4+ or CD8+ T cells sorted from blood, collected in a trial of the OX40 agonist ivuxolimab. The origin of this receptor is an adult with an advanced solid tumor such as melanoma, head and neck, liver or kidney cancer. The rearrangement uses TRBV5-1 and TRBJ1-2; TRBD1 matches at 9 bases. In nucleotides, the CDR3 is TGCGCCAGCAGCTTGGTGGGACAGGGCGCCTATGGCTACACCTTC. Amino acids: CASSLVGQGAYGYTF.